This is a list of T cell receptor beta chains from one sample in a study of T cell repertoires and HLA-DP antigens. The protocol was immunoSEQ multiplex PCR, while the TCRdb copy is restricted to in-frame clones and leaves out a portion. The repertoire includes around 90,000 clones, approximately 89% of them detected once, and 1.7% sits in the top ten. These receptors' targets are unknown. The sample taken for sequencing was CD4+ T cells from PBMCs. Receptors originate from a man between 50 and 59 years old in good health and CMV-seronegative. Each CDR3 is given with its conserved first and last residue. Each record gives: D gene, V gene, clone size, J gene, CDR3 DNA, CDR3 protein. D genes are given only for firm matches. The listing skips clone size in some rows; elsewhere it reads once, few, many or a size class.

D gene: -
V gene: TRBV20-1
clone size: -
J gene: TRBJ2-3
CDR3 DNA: TGCAGTGGTGGTAGCACAGATACGCAGTATTTT
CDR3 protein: CSGGSTDTQYF

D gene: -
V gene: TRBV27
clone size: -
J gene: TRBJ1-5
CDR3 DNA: TGTGCCAGCAGCTCGGGGACACCCTATCAGCCCCAGCATTTT
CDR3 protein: CASSSGTPYQPQHF

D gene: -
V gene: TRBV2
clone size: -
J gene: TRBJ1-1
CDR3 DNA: TGTGCCAGCAGATTCAAGGTGGAGAACACTGAAGCTTTCTTT
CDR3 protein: CASRFKVENTEAFF

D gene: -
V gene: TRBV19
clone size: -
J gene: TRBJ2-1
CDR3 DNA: TGTGCCAGTAGTATAGGCGGCGAGACGAGGCAGTTCTTC
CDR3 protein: CASSIGGETRQFF

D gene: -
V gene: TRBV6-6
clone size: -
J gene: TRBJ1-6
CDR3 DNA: TGTGCCAGCAGTTACGATGGAGGTAGTTCACCCCTCCACTTT
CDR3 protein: CASSYDGGSSPLHF

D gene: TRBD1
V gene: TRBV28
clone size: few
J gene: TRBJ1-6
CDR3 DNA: TGTGCCAGCAGGGGGACAGGGGATTCACCCCTCCACTTT
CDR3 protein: CASRGTGDSPLHF

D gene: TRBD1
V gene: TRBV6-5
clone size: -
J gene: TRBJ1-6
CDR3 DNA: TGTGCCAGCAGGACAGGGGGCTCTTCACCCCTCCACTTT
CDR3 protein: CASRTGGSSPLHF

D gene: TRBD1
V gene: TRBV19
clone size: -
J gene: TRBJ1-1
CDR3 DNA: TGTGCCAGTACACCTGGGACAGCGAAGAACACTGAAGCTTTCTTT
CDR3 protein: CASTPGTAKNTEAFF

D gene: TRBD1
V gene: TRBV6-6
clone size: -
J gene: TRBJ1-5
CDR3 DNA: TGTGCCAGCAGGGGCGGACAGGGTAGCAATCAGCCCCAGCATTTT
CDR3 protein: CASRGGQGSNQPQHF

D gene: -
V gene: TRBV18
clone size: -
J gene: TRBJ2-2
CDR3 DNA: TGTGCCAGCTCCGAACGGACCTCAGGACCCGGGGAGCTGTTTTTT
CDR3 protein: CASSERTSGPGELFF

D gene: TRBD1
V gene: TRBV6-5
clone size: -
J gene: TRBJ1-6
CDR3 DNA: TGTGCCAGCAGTTACTCATGGACAGGGAGTAATTCACCCCTCCACTTT
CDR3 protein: CASSYSWTGSNSPLHF

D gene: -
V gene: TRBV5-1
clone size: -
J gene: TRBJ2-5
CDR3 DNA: TGCGCCAGCAGCTTGGATGGTAGCGGAGGCAGGGAGACCCAGTACTTC
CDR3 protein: CASSLDGSGGRETQYF

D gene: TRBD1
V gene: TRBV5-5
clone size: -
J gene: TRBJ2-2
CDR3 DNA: TGTGCCAGCAGCCTTATACAGGGGTCGAACACCGGGGAGCTGTTTTTT
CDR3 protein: CASSLIQGSNTGELFF

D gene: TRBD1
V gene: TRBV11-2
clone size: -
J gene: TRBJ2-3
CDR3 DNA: TGTGCCAGCAGCCCCGGGACAGGGACAGATACGCAGTATTTT
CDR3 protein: CASSPGTGTDTQYF

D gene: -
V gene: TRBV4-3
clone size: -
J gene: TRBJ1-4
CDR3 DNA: TGCGCCAGCAGCCAAGAAGGCAGGGGTGGTGAAAAACTGTTTTTT
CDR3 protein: CASSQEGRGGEKLFF

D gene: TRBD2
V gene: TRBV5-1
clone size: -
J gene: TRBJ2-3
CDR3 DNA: TGCGCCAGCAGCTTGGCTTCGGCGGGGGCAGATACGCAGTATTTT
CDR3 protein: CASSLASAGADTQYF

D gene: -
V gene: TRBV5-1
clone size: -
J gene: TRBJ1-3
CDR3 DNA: TGCGCCAGCACCCTGGTCAACGGACGTTCCTCTGGAAACACCATATATTTT
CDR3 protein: CASTLVNGRSSGNTIYF

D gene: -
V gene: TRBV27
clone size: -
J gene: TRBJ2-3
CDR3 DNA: TGTGCCAGCAGTCGCCTAACTAGCTCTAGGCAGTATTTT
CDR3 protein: CASSRLTSSRQYF

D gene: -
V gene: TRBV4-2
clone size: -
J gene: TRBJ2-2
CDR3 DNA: TGTGCCAGCAGCCAAGGTGGAGGGTGGACCGGGGAGCTGTTTTTT
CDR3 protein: CASSQGGGWTGELFF

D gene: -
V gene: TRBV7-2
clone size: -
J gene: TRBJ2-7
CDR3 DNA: TGTGCCAGCAGCTTAACCCCCGGGGCTCACGAGCAGTACTTC
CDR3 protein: CASSLTPGAHEQYF